A selection of T cell receptor beta chains follows, all from one sample in a study of blood T cell repertoires in COVID-19. Data came from immunoSEQ multiplex PCR; TCRdb stores just in-frame clones and leaves some out. Of about 190,000 clones in the sample, around four fifths were seen once. The source material was peripheral blood. These receptors were taken from a woman aged 25 to 39 with acute or convalescent COVID-19. The CDR3 runs from the conserved cysteine through the conserved F or W. D genes are given only for firm matches. Not every row has a clone size; where given, it reads once, few, many or a size class.

J gene,D gene,clone size,V gene,CDR3 DNA,CDR3 protein
TRBJ2-3,TRBD1,.,TRBV13,TGTGCCAGCAGCTTAATCGACAGGGGGAGCACAGATACGCAGTATTTT,CASSLIDRGSTDTQYF
TRBJ1-4,.,large,TRBV10-1,TGCGCCAGCAGTGTGGGAGCAACTAATGAAAAACTGTTTTTT,CASSVGATNEKLFF
TRBJ2-5,.,.,TRBV15,TGTGCCACCAGCAGAGATTACCCGGGAACCCAGTACTTC,CATSRDYPGTQYF
TRBJ1-1,.,.,TRBV10-1,TGCGCCAGCAGTGGAGGGAACACTGAAGCTTTCTTT,CASSGGNTEAFF
TRBJ1-2,TRBD1,.,TRBV27,TGTGCCAGCAGTTCCGGGACAGAGACGAGAACGTATGGCTACACCTTC,CASSSGTETRTYGYTF
TRBJ2-7,.,.,TRBV7-2,TGTGCCAGCAGCTGGGCCAGCACCTACGAGCAGTACTTC,CASSWASTYEQYF
TRBJ2-2,TRBD1,.,TRBV5-6,TGTGCCAGCAGCTTGGGACAGGGAACCGGGGAGCTGTTTTTT,CASSLGQGTGELFF
TRBJ2-1,.,.,TRBV3-1/TRBV3-2,TGTGCCAGCAGCCATAGCCACAAGAACAATGAGCAGTTCTTC,CASSHSHKNNEQFF
TRBJ2-5,TRBD1,once,TRBV7-2,TGTGCCAGCAGCTCGGGACAGGGGCAAGAGACCCAGTACTTC,CASSSGQGQETQYF
TRBJ2-1,.,.,TRBV11-2,TGTGCCAGCCGCAGGGTCCACAATGAGCAGTTCTTC,CASRRVHNEQFF
TRBJ2-7,.,.,TRBV3-1/TRBV3-2,TGTGCCAGCAGCCAAGGGCCTTACGAGCAGTACTTC,CASSQGPYEQYF
TRBJ2-7,.,.,TRBV5-1,TGCGCCAGCAGCTTAGACTTTTTAACCTACGAGCAGTACTTC,CASSLDFLTYEQYF
TRBJ1-3,.,many,TRBV30,TGTGCCTGGAGTGTTTCGGGAAAAGGGCACTCTGGAAACACCATATATTTT,CAWSVSGKGHSGNTIYF
TRBJ1-2,TRBD1,.,TRBV6-2/TRBV6-3,TGTGCCAGCAGTTTCGGGACAGGGGGTATGGACTATGGCTACACCTTC,CASSFGTGGMDYGYTF
TRBJ1-3,.,.,TRBV14,TGTGCCAGCAGCCCTGTTTGGGCACACTCTGGAAACACCATATATTTT,CASSPVWAHSGNTIYF
TRBJ1-5,.,.,TRBV7-2,TGTGCCAGCAGCTCCCTCGGTAGTGGGGCTCCGAATCAGCCCCAGCATTTT,CASSSLGSGAPNQPQHF
TRBJ2-3,TRBD2,.,TRBV11-2,TGTGCCAGCAGCTTAGAGGGGGGGACTATTGCAGATACGCAGTATTTT,CASSLEGGTIADTQYF
TRBJ2-5,.,.,TRBV28,TGTGCCAGCAGTTCTCGGACACTTAGTCAGGGGGAGACCCAGTACTTC,CASSSRTLSQGETQYF
TRBJ1-5,.,.,TRBV3-1/TRBV3-2,TGTGCCAGCAGCCAAGAAAAGGGGTTCCAGCATTTT,CASSQEKGFQHF
TRBJ1-1,TRBD1,.,TRBV19,TGTGCCAGTAGTTCCACAGGGGGGCAAAACACTGAAGCTTTCTTT,CASSSTGGQNTEAFF
TRBJ2-5,TRBD1,.,TRBV27,TGTGCCAGCAGTTTATTCGCGACAGGGACAGCCATGATCCAAGAGACCCAGTACTTC,CASSLFATGTAMIQETQYF
TRBJ1-2,.,few,TRBV19,TGTGCCAGTAGTATCGACAGTCTTTATGGCTACACCTTC,CASSIDSLYGYTF